Below, one T cell receptor beta chain is given with its context. CDR3 length: 13 amino acids. Trimming took off 2 bases at V and 8 bases at J, with 12 bases between the two ends. Germline V CDR1 and CDR2: SNHLY, FYNNEI. This sample stems from a study of OX40 agonist ivuxolimab in advanced cancers. Study details: The eligibility criteria allowed prior anti-PD-1, anti-PD-L1 or anti-CTLA-4 therapy, and around 38% had some.

Profiled with immunoSEQ multiplex PCR; TCRdb holds only in-frame clones, not every one. The sample lists fewer than 70,000 clones, 86% seen once, with 2% to 2.5% in the top ten. V gene TRBV2 combines with J gene TRBJ1-1; D possibly corresponds to TRBD1 (5 bases). The source of this sequence is an adult with an advanced solid tumor such as melanoma, head and neck, liver or kidney cancer. The sequencing used CD4+ or CD8+ T cells sorted from blood, collected in a trial of the OX40 agonist ivuxolimab. CDR3 in amino acids: CASSELEQAEAFF. The CDR3 nucleotides read TGTGCCAGCAGTGAACTGGAACAGGCAGAAGCTTTCTTT.